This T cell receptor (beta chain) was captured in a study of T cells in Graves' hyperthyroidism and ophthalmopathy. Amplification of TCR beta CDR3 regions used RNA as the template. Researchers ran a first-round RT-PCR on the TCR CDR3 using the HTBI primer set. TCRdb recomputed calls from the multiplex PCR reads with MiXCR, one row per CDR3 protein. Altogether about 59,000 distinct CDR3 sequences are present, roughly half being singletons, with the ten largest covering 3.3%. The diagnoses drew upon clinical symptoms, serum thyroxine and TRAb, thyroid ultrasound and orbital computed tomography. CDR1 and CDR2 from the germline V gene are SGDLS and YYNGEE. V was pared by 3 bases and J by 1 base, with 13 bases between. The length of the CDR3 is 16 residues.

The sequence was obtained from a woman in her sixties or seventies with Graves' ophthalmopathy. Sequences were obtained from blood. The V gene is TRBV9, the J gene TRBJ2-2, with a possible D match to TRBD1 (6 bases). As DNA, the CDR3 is TGTGCCAGCAGCGGATTAGGGGGTATGAACACCGGGGAGCTGTTTTTT. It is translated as CASSGLGGMNTGELFF.